Below, one T cell receptor beta chain is given with its context. No cognate antigen has been identified for it. The junction shows trimming of 6 bases on V and 4 bases on J, plus 15 bases between the germline ends. The cysteine opens and the phenylalanine closes a CDR3 of 14 amino acids. The CDR3 DNA has 42 bases and is translated from base 1. For CDR1 and CDR2, the germline V gene lists SGHRS and YFSETQ. The entry originates in a study of cytomegalovirus exposure and HLA in healthy donors (dated by TCRdb to between 2016 and 2019). With respect to the entire study: In an earlier analysis of approximately 640 of the donors, 276 Gb of sequence data and 100 million or so unique TCR beta sequences from 150 million to 200 million T cells were reported. Approximately 300 gigabases of sequencing data and about 92 million unique TCR sequences made up an early release that covered approximately 700 HLA-typed donors. All discovery cohort repertoires had been generated using a single sequencing platform. Across 300 to 500 genotyped donors of the cohort, an average of about 220,000 unique TCR beta nucleotide sequences per donor were sequenced, and roughly 18% of those sequences were non-productive. Rather than drawing on any new phenotypic data, the later analysis identified candidate immune exposures from TCR beta sequences and the way those sequences occurred across donors. A later analysis re-examined previously published TCR beta repertoires from more than 600 donors and added high-resolution HLA genotyping to investigate patterns of TCR occurrence. Donor age, sex, ethnicity and CMV serostatus were compiled alongside the repertoire data. The study profiled the T cell repertoires of around 700 subjects by immunosequencing and related them to cytomegalovirus serostatus. Typing coverage varied by locus: about 629-640 donors for A, B, C, DRB1 and DQB1; roughly 520 for DQA1; about 590 for DPA1; more than 450 for DPB1. Besides the first cohort of 500 to 700 subjects, a separate validation cohort made up of some 110 different subjects was used. High-throughput TCR immunosequencing, statistical association of individual TCRs with disease status, and machine learning were combined to predict cytomegalovirus infection status. The genetic ancestry cluster associated with self-reported Caucasian donors included over 80% of the approximately 400 genotyped donors. Several DR-DQ haplotypes were treated as single units for association and clustering because of strong linkage in the cohort. A later genetic analysis used genome-wide SNP genotypes for about 60% of the roughly 700 donors, treating that subset as a discovery cohort. An earlier analysis of approximately 630 of the donors applied high-throughput TCR beta sequencing to assess whether each TCR beta V gene segment acted as functional or pseudogenic. The study was designed to test whether signatures of past pathogen exposure could be identified by cataloging public T cell receptors. Class I and class II HLA loci were covered by the typing at four-digit resolution.

The cohort comprised 550 to 700 healthy bone marrow donors. Cohort members were all nominally healthy when sampled, although unrecorded immune exposures were likely present. The donor was CMV seronegative and was included in the group of about 350 seronegative cohort members. A peripheral blood sample was provided by each donor, and peripheral blood mononuclear cells were used for TCR beta sequencing. The Qiagen DNeasy Blood Extraction Kit was used to extract genomic DNA from the blood cell samples. General study outcomes and caveats: The authors suggested that the approach could potentially be generalized to other disease states and immunological phenotypes. In both the original and validation cohorts, the classifier was reported to diagnose cytomegalovirus status with high specificity and sensitivity. Most CMV-associated TCR beta chains appeared to be HLA-restricted in a later analysis, and the HLA associations seemed to be driven largely by CMV exposure. The only immune exposure information available for the cohort was CMV serostatus. In a later analysis, the rate of TCR association differed among HLA loci, with DRB1 alleles having the most associated TCRs and HLA-C alleles having the fewest. In a later analysis, HLA-associated TCR beta chains were found to be more clonally expanded and to have lower generation probabilities than equally common non-associated chains. When HLA alleles, especially DR and DQ, strongly co-occurred, attributing TCR associations to individual alleles was difficult. According to a later analysis, parvovirus B19, influenza, CMV and Epstein-Barr virus appeared linked to several top co-occurrence clusters. A further reported finding was that TCR beta sequences accurately predicted the HLA-A and HLA-B alleles for most subjects in the first cohort. Sequencing depth was assumed to be roughly uniform across donors in the presence/absence analyses, though that assumption may not hold. Linkage disequilibrium might explain the correlated functional status among segregating V segments, but an unknown experimental factor could not be ruled out. HLA typing was unavailable for some donors at each locus, so association tests used only the typed subset. Because the 87-base-pair reads could not distinguish some IMGT-functional V segments, including TRBV6-2 and TRBV6-3, those segments were excluded. In an earlier analysis of some 500 of the donors, most TCR beta V segments appeared in productive rearrangements about 87% or about 30% of the time, broadly matching IMGT annotations. Because counts were too low, more than 15 rarely observed V segments, including chromosome 9 orphons, were excluded from the earlier analysis of several hundred of the donors. Specific HLA alleles were associated with 15,000 to 20,000 TCR beta sequences at a false discovery rate of 0.05 in a later analysis. According to a later genetic analysis, donors in an Asian-associated ancestry cluster had fewer N-insertions in productive TCRs than the approximately 610-donor mean. The study gave a list of 150 to 200 TCR beta chains associated with cytomegalovirus. In a later genetic analysis, a missense DCLRE1C variant was associated with V-gene and J-gene trimming of TCR beta chains, and the association was replicated in an independent cohort. In vitro tests confirmed that a few of the cytomegalovirus-associated TCR beta chains recognize cytomegalovirus antigens. Only TCR beta chains were sequenced in this cohort, and the absence of alpha or paired-chain data limited detectable features. A cluster of highly shared sequence variants was judged likely to represent a technical artifact of the sequencing pipeline. Most TCR sequences were observed very rarely across donors, whereas some public TCRs were present in many individuals.

The method behind the library was the immunoSEQ multiplex PCR assay. A mixture of 60 forward primers for TCR Vbeta segments and 13 reverse primers for TCR Jbeta segments was used in the multiplex PCR. The CDR3 region of rearranged TCR beta genes was amplified from genomic DNA by a multiplex PCR assay. The amplified TCR beta libraries were sequenced on the Illumina HiSeq System as 87-base-pair reads. In the original analysis: Across the 670 or so repertoires, a later analysis counted tens of millions of unique TCR beta chains, roughly 11 million of which were shared by at least two donors. Raw reads were error-corrected and collapsed into unique sequences with a nearest-neighbor algorithm that merged closely related sequences to remove PCR and sequencing errors. CDR3 sequences were aligned to IMGT reference sequences to assign V, D and J gene segments. Each retained sequence needed at least a six-nucleotide match to both a V gene segment and a J gene segment. Rearrangements were classified as productive when the CDR3 lacked stop codons and remained in frame with V and J, and all other rearrangements were classified as non-productive. CDR3 was defined by IMGT convention, running from the second conserved V-encoded cysteine to the conserved J-encoded phenylalanine. The earlier analysis of roughly 590 of the donors excluded any sequence lacking an unambiguous match to a single V gene segment. An earlier analysis of some 500 of the donors classified V segments as functional when productive rearrangements were above 56.7% and as segregating when the standard deviation between donors was above 5%. A statistical classification framework was developed to diagnose cytomegalovirus status using the catalog of TCR beta chain sequences. A later analysis assigned V and J genes by comparing TCR nucleotide sequences with IMGT/GENE-DB human TR gene sequences. A later analysis assigned CDR3 sequences and most-parsimonious VDJ recombination scenarios with the TCRdist pipeline. In a later analysis, each TCR beta chain was defined by its CDR3 amino acid sequence together with its V-gene family, and reads without a unique V-gene family were excluded. In a later analysis, approximately 590 highly shared, low-generation-probability nucleotide sequences were removed to address suspected cross-contamination and a sequencing artifact. In a later analysis, a clonal expansion index for each public chain was calculated from normalized within-repertoire ranks of inferred template counts. In a later analysis, generation probabilities were computed with a VDJ recombination model fitted to out-of-frame rearrangements, and the resulting probabilities were checked against IGoR. A later analysis scored TCR-TCR, TCR-HLA and TCR-CMV co-occurrence with hypergeometric tests, applying a repertoire-size bias correction to TCR pairs. In a later analysis, false discovery rates were estimated by permuting HLA or CMV assignments 20 times. In a later analysis, co-occurring TCRs were grouped with DBSCAN, and TCRdist sequence similarity was added when clustering was performed within HLA-allele-positive subsets. For co-occurrence clustering, repertoires with fewer than 30,000 or more than 120,000 public chains were excluded, along with four to six repertoires with anomalous nucleotide sharing. TCRdb obtained this table from immuneACCESS and retained in-frame rearrangements with V and J assigned. These tables miss some clones; where compared with another copy, unresolved V genes account for less than half of the shortfall, and the remainder is unexplained. V and J calls and clone size are as listed in that table; D and trimming were resolved from the DNA. The sample's table lists a count of about 140,000 clones. Clones ranked in the top ten supply 2.2% of the sample.

The sequenced sample was PBMCs. The clonotype was recovered from a woman in her late teens or twenties in good health and CMV-seronegative. The rearranged chain carries TRBV5-1 and TRBJ2-3, with a tentative D gene TRBD1 over 6 matching bases. The CDR3 amino acid sequence is: CASNEIGGPDTQYF. Here is the DNA: TGCGCCAGCAACGAGATAGGGGGTCCAGATACGCAGTATTTT.